This T cell receptor beta chain was obtained from a study of cytomegalovirus exposure and HLA in healthy donors. Whole-study results and caveats: TCR beta V segments were, for the most part, productive about 87% or about 30% of the time in an earlier analysis.

The primer mix had 60 Vbeta and 13 Jbeta primers. Repertoires were generated with immunoSEQ multiplex PCR, while TCRdb's copy carries only in-frame clones and drops some. The sample holds more than 150,000 clones, about four fifths seen once. Of note for this clone: Its target is not known.

This CDR3 spans 18 amino acids. V dropped 1 base and J dropped 2; count of bases not matched to a gene: 5. Looked up from germline, CDR1 is SGHNT and CDR2 is YENEEA. The chain uses TRBV11-3 and TRBJ2-3, with 14 bases that match TRBD2. The sequence derives from a man in his forties in good health and CMV-seronegative. What was sequenced was PBMCs. The CDR3 bases are TGTGCCAGCAGCTTAGTAAGGACTAGCGGGGGGCCCACAGATACGCAGTATTTT. It encodes CASSLVRTSGGPTDTQYF.